The 26 T cell receptor beta chains below all came from one sample that was sequenced in a study of blood T cell repertoires in COVID-19. Sequencing used immunoSEQ multiplex PCR; TCRdb keeps in-frame clones, though not all of them. The sample records under 350,000 clones, approximately 86% being singletons. Input material: PBMCs or T cells enriched from blood (not recorded which). The receptors here all came from a woman under 30 who had recovered from COVID-19.

The rearrangement uses TRBV3-1 (or the pseudogene TRBV3-2) and TRBJ2-3; tentative D call: TRBD2 (6 bases). The V and J ends lost 4 bases and 0 bases respectively, with 14 bases between them. CDR3 length: 16 amino acids. Germline lookup yields CDR1 LGHDT and CDR2 YNNKEL (reference sequence). The chain's CDR3 is CASSRFRDFSTDTQYF. As DNA, the CDR3 is TGTGCCAGCAGCCGCTTCCGGGACTTTAGCACAGATACGCAGTATTTT.

V is TRBV4-1 and J is TRBJ2-7, with TRBD1 as a possible D gene (6 bases). CDR3 length: 20 amino acids. With 0 bases removed from V and 1 base from J, the gap between germline ends came to 25 bases. From germline, CDR1 is MGHRA and CDR2 YSYEKL. CDR3: CASSQDLGPSDRKTSYEQYF. In DNA, the CDR3 is TGCGCCAGCAGCCAAGATTTAGGCCCTTCGGACAGAAAAACGTCCTACGAGCAGTACTTC.

The chain links TRBV9 to TRBJ1-1, with D uncertain. Trimming stripped 0 bases from V and 0 bases from J, with 6 bases between. This CDR3 is 14 amino acids long. The germline V gene has CDR1 SGDLS and CDR2 YYNGEE. CDR3 nucleotide sequence: TGTGCCAGCAGCGTAGAAGAGCTGAACACTGAAGCTTTCTTT. Protein sequence: CASSVEELNTEAFF.

The chain couples TRBV28 to TRBJ2-7; 7 bases are a match to TRBD2. After removal of 7 bases from V and 4 bases from J, the junction contained 13 bases not matched to a gene. Germline values: CDR1 MDHEN, CDR2 SYDVKM. This CDR3 is built from 15 residues. CDR3 region: CASTPPSGFTYEQYF. CDR3 nucleotide sequence: TGTGCCAGCACCCCCCCTAGCGGATTTACTTACGAGCAGTACTTC.

The chain employs TRBV18 and TRBJ1-1; a possible D gene is TRBD1 (6 bases). Trimming cost V 5 bases and J 6 bases, with 16 bases left between them. The germline CDR1 and CDR2 sequences are KGHSH and LQKENI. The CDR3 is 14 residues long. CDR3 sequence: CASSGDIGHSEAFF. The DNA for the CDR3 is TGTGCCAGCTCAGGGGACATCGGGCACTCTGAAGCTTTCTTT.

The V gene is TRBV20-1, the J gene TRBJ2-5, with 11 bases lining up with TRBD1. The germline CDR1 and CDR2 sequences are DFQATT and SNEGSKA (reference sequence). The CDR3 spans 15 residues. V was clipped by 3 bases and J by 5 bases; unmatched bases: 8. The CDR3 DNA sequence: TGCAGTGCTAGTACCGGGACAGGGGGTTTGGAGACCCAGTACTTC. Encoded protein: CSASTGTGGLETQYF.

The V call is TRBV11-3, the J call TRBJ2-5, with 9 bases matching TRBD1. The V and J ends lost 2 bases and 4 bases, in that order; junction bases with no gene match: 14. The CDR3 is made up of 18 amino acids. CDR1 and CDR2 (germline): SGHNT, YENEEA. The CDR3 loop reads CASSLRFRDREVGETQYF. The CDR3 DNA reads as TGTGCCAGCAGCTTAAGATTCCGGGACAGGGAGGTCGGAGAGACCCAGTACTTC.

The CDR3 is CASSLWEQGSASTGELFF. CDR3 bases: TGTGCCAGCAGCTTGTGGGAACAGGGTTCGGCGAGCACCGGGGAGCTGTTTTTT. This chain links TRBV5-8 with TRBJ2-2; perhaps TRBD1 as D (6 bases). Trimming took off 1 base at V and 4 bases at J, with 20 bases between the two ends. CDR3 length: 18 residues. Germline V gene data show CDR1 as SGHTS and CDR2 as YDEGEE.

The chain carries TRBV6-6 and TRBJ1-2; tentative D call: TRBD1 (5 bases). The CDR3 has 16 amino acids. The germline V and J ends were trimmed by 0 bases and 1 base, with 12 bases remaining between them. Germline lookup yields CDR1 MNHNY and CDR2 SVGAGI (reference sequence). The CDR3 coding sequence is TGTGCCAGCAGTTACTCAGCAGGGATCCTTAACTATGGCTACACCTTC. This gives the protein CASSYSAGILNYGYTF.

The chain uses TRBV10-1 and TRBJ2-2, with D possibly matching TRBD2 (5 bases). Germline V gene sequence: CDR1 WNHNN, CDR2 SYGVQD (reference sequence). CDR3 size: 15 residues. V lost 0 bases and J 4 bases, leaving 9 bases between the germline ends. CDR3 bases: TGCGCCAGCAGTGAGTCGAGGGAACTCACCGGGGAGCTGTTTTTT. Its protein product is CASSESRELTGELFF.

Of note for this clone: The same CDR3 is also encoded by other DNA sequences in this sample. V gene TRBV7-2 combines with J gene TRBJ2-1; 7 bases are a match to TRBD2. J lost 2 bases, V lost 0 bases, and 1 base had no gene match. The CDR3 extends over 15 amino acids. CDR1 is SGHTA and CDR2 is FQGNSA in the germline V gene. DNA of the CDR3: TGTGCCAGCAGCTTAGCGGGAGGGCCCTACAATGAGCAGTTCTTC. It specifies CASSLAGGPYNEQFF.

This chain links TRBV2 with TRBJ2-7; 9 bases are a match to TRBD1. Losses at the gene ends were 8 bases for V and 5 bases for J; bases not matched to a gene: 13. The CDR3 runs 15 residues. Germline assignment: CDR1 SNHLY and CDR2 FYNNEI. CDR3 bases: TGTGCCAGCGTCCAATTGGGACAGGGAGGCGACGAGCAGTACTTC. Its translation is CASVQLGQGGDEQYF. Full variable domain (remainder filled in from reference TRBV2 and TRBJ2-7): EPEVTQTPSHQVTQMGQEVILRCVPISNHLYFYWYRQILGQKVEFLVSFYNNEISEKSEIFDDQFSVERPDGSNFTLKIRSTKLEDSAMYFCASVQLGQGGDEQYFGPGTRLTVT.

This rearrangement joins TRBV2 to TRBJ1-3; no firm D call. The germline V gene encodes CDR1 SNHLY and CDR2 FYNNEI. The ends were cut back, 4 bases at V and 4 bases at J, with 14 bases in the middle. The CDR3 length is 15 residues. CDR3 region: CASSAGLWRGNTIYF. The CDR3 DNA sequence: TGTGCCAGCAGTGCGGGTCTCTGGAGGGGAAACACCATATATTTT.

This chain joins TRBV4-3 and TRBJ1-2; no firm D call. V was cut by 3 bases and J by 8 bases, with 19 bases left in between. This CDR3 region has 15 residues. CDR1 and CDR2 (germline): LGHNA, YSLEER. This CDR3 reads CASSQDERVMWGYTF. The CDR3 nucleotides are TGCGCCAGCAGCCAGGACGAGAGGGTTATGTGGGGCTACACCTTC.

J is TRBJ2-5 and V is TRBV6-1, with 9 bases that match TRBD2. Trimming removed 1 base from V and 5 bases from J; junction bases left unmatched: 11. Germline assignment: CDR1 MNHNS and CDR2 SASEGT. This CDR3 comprises 17 residues. CDR3 residues: CASSEGFSGRRGETQYF. The DNA of the CDR3 is TGTGCCAGCAGTGAAGGGTTTAGCGGGAGAAGAGGCGAGACCCAGTACTTC.

This sequence joins TRBV27 and TRBJ2-1, with 7 bases identical to TRBD2. Germline CDR1 MNHEY, CDR2 SMNVEV (reference sequence). V lost 5 bases to trimming and J lost 6 bases; unmatched junction nucleotides: 7. The CDR3 covers 14 residues. CDR3 DNA: TGTGCCAGCAGTGAGACCGGGACTACCAATGAGCAGTTCTTC. It yields the protein CASSETGTTNEQFF.

This clone has a handful of counts. Other DNA sequences in this specimen translate into the identical CDR3. This sequence joins TRBV3-1 (or the pseudogene TRBV3-2) and TRBJ1-3, with D tentatively TRBD1 (5 bases). Per germline, CDR1 LGHDT and CDR2 YNNKEL (reference sequence). Trimming removed 3 bases from V and 0 bases from J, with 6 bases in between. The CDR3 extends over 14 amino acids. Here the CDR3 reads CASSQGLSGNTIYF. The CDR3 bases are TGTGCCAGCAGCCAGGGACTCTCTGGAAACACCATATATTTT.

This clone was counted only a few times. The V call is TRBV3-1 (or the pseudogene TRBV3-2), the J call TRBJ1-3; D possibly corresponds to TRBD1 (5 bases). V lost 5 bases to trimming and J lost 0 bases, with 17 bases between them. This CDR3 is built from 17 residues. Germline CDR1 reads LGHDT; CDR2 reads YNNKEL (reference sequence). The DNA of the CDR3 is TGTGCCAGCAGCATTCAACGATTACAGGTCTCTGGAAACACCATATATTTT. It specifies CASSIQRLQVSGNTIYF.

Written as DNA, the CDR3 is TGTGCCAGCAGTTTCGGACTAGCCAACTCCTACGAGCAGTACTTC. Translated, it gives CASSFGLANSYEQYF. The rearrangement joins TRBV27 to TRBJ2-7; 8 nucleotides align to TRBD2. Germline CDR1 and CDR2: MNHEY and SMNVEV (reference sequence). V lost 3 bases and J lost 0; bases outside the gene matches: 4. The CDR3 is 15 amino acids.

The chain has TRBV28 and TRBJ1-5; no firm D call. Germline-derived CDR1 and CDR2 are MDHEN and SYDVKM. CDR3 length: 15 amino acids. Trimming stripped 3 bases from V and 7 bases from J, with 16 bases between. The CDR3 DNA follows: TGTGCCAGCAGTTTGGTGGAACGAGGTGGGCAGCCCCAGCATTTT. This encodes CASSLVERGGQPQHF.

The rearrangement joins TRBV10-3 to TRBJ1-2; TRBD1 matches 10 bases. There are 15 residues in the CDR3. Germline V gene sequence: CDR1 ENHRY, CDR2 SYGVKD. Trimming at V came to 2 bases and at J to 2 bases, leaving 2 bases not matched to a gene. The CDR3 spells CAISEGDRGNYGYTF. The CDR3 DNA reads TGTGCCATCAGTGAGGGGGACAGGGGAAACTATGGCTACACCTTC.

The CDR3 reads CASSLWDRESSYNSPLHF. The CDR3 region has the DNA TGCGCCAGCAGCTTATGGGACAGGGAAAGCTCCTATAATTCACCCCTCCACTTT. The rearrangement uses TRBV5-1 and TRBJ1-6; 9 bases are a match to TRBD1. Germline values: CDR1 SGHRS, CDR2 YFSETQ. J lost 0 bases, V lost 2 bases, and 6 bases had no gene match. The CDR3 is made up of 18 amino acids. Supplemented by reference TRBV5-1 and TRBJ1-6, the full variable domain reads KAGVTQTPRYLIKTRGQQVTLSCSPISGHRSVSWYQQTPGQGLQFLFEYFSETQRNKGNFPGRFSGRQFSNSRSEMNVSTLELGDSALYLCASSLWDRESSYNSPLHFGNGTRLTVT.

This clone has more than one count but fewer than ten. This rearrangement joins TRBV25-1 to TRBJ2-3; 9 bases map to TRBD2. Trimming took 1 base from V and 0 from J; bases not matched to a gene: 5. Looked up from germline, CDR1 is MGHDK and CDR2 is SYGVNS. The CDR3 covers 17 residues. In nucleotides, the CDR3 is TGTGCCAGCAGTGAATTTGCGGGAGGGTATAGCACAGATACGCAGTATTTT. Protein sequence: CASSEFAGGYSTDTQYF. Complete variable domain (other parts from reference TRBV25-1 and TRBJ2-3): EADIYQTPRYLVIGTGKKITLECSQTMGHDKMYWYQQDPGMELHLIHYSYGVNSTEKGDLSSESTVSRIRTEHFPLTLESARPSHTSQYLCASSEFAGGYSTDTQYFGPGTRLTVL.

V is TRBV4-1 and J is TRBJ2-7, with TRBD1 identical over 11 bases. Per germline, CDR1 MGHRA and CDR2 YSYEKL. CDR3 length equals 17 residues. The V and J ends lost 1 base and 3 bases, in that order; junction bases with no gene match: 8. The CDR3 nucleotides read TGCGCCAGCAGCCAAGGGACCCCGGGACAGGGGGACTACGAGCAGTACTTC. Protein product: CASSQGTPGQGDYEQYF.

This chain uses TRBV5-4 with TRBJ2-3; D not resolved. This CDR3 region has 14 residues. V lost 4 bases to trimming and J lost 1 base, with 10 bases between them. Germline V lookup: CDR1 SGHNT, CDR2 YYREEE (reference sequence). CDR3 residues: CASSPPPGTDTQYF. The CDR3, as DNA: TGTGCCAGCAGCCCCCCCCCGGGCACAGATACGCAGTATTTT.

The chain joins TRBV29-1 to TRBJ2-5; 8 bases are shared with TRBD2. The CDR3 has 19 amino acids. Germline trimming cut 3 bases from V and 2 bases from J; bases unmatched to any gene: 20. Germline CDR1 SQVTM, CDR2 ANQGSEA. The CDR3 loop reads CSVELAGTRIFPPQETQYF. The CDR3 DNA sequence: TGCAGCGTTGAGCTCGCCGGGACTAGGATCTTTCCACCACAAGAGACCCAGTACTTC.